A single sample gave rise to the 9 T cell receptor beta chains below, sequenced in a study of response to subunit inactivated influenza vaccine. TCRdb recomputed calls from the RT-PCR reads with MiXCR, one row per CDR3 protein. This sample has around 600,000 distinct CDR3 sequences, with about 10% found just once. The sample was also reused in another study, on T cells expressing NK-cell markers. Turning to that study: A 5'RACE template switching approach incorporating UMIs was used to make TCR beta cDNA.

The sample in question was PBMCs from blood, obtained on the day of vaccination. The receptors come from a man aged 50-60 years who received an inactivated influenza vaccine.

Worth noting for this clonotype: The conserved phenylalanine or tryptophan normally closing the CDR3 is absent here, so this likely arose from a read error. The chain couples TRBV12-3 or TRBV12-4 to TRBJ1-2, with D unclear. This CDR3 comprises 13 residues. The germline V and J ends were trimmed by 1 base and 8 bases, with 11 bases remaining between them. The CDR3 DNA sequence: TGTGCCAGCAGTTTAGGGACGAGGGAGGGCTACACCTTG. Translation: CASSLGTREGYTL.

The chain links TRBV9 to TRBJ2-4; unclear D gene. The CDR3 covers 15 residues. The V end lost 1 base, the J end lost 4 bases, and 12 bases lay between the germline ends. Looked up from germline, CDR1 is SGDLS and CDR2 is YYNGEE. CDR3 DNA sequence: TGTGCCAGCAGCGTATCTGGTAACCGAAAAAACATTCAGTACTTC. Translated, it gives CASSVSGNRKNIQYF.

The DNA of the CDR3 is TGTGCCAGCAGCCCCCCAGCGGCGGGGGGGCGGGAGACCCAGTACTTC. Translation gives CASSPPAAGGRETQYF. This chain links TRBV3-1 with TRBJ2-5; 9 bases map to TRBD2. The CDR3 length is 16 residues. The V segment lost 4 bases and the J segment 5 bases; nucleotides outside the gene matches: 11. Per the germline V gene, CDR1 is LGHDT and CDR2 is YNNKEL (reference sequence).

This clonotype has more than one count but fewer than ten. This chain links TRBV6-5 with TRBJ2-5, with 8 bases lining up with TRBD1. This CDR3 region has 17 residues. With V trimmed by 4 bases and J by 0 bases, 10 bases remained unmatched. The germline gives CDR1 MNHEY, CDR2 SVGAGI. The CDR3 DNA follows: TGTGCCAGCAGTTCCCCTAGGACAGGGATCTACCAAGAGACCCAGTACTTC. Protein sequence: CASSSPRTGIYQETQYF.

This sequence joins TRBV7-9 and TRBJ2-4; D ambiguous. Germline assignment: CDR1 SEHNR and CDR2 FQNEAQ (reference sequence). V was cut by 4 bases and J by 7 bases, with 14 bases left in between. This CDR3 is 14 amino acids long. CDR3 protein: CASSSLGFGNIQYF. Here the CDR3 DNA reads TGTGCCAGCAGCTCCCTAGGGTTTGGGAACATTCAGTACTTC.

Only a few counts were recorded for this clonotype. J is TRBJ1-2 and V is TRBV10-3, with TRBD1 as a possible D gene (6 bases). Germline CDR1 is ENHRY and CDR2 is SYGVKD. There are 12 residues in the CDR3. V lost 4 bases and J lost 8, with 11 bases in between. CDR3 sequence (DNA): TGTGCCATCAGTGGGGGGCAATTAGGCTACACCTTC. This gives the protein CAISGGQLGYTF.

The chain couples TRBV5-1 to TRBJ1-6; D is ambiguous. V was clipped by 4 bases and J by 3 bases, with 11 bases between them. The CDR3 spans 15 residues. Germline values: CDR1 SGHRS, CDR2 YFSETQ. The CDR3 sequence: CASSTGGNYNSPLHF. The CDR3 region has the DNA TGCGCCAGCAGCACTGGTGGCAACTATAATTCACCCCTCCACTTT.

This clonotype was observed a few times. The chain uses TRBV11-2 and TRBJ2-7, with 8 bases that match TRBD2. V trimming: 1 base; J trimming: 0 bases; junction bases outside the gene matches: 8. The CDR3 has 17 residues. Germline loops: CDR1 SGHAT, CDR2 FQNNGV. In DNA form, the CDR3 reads TGTGCCAGCAGCTTAGCCGTCGGACTAGCTTTCTCCTACGAGCAGTACTTC. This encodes CASSLAVGLAFSYEQYF. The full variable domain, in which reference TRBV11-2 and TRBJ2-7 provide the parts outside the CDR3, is EAGVAQSPRYKIIEKRQSVAFWCNPISGHATLYWYQQILGQGPKLLIQFQNNGVVDDSQLPKDRFSAERLKGVDSTLKIQPAKLEDSAVYLCASSLAVGLAFSYEQYFGPGTRLTVT.

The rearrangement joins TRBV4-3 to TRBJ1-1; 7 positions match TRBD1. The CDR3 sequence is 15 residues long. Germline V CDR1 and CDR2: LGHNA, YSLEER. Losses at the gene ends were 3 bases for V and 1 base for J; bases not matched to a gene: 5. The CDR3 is CASSHLTGRNTEAFF. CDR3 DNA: TGCGCCAGCAGCCATCTGACAGGGAGGAACACTGAAGCTTTCTTT.